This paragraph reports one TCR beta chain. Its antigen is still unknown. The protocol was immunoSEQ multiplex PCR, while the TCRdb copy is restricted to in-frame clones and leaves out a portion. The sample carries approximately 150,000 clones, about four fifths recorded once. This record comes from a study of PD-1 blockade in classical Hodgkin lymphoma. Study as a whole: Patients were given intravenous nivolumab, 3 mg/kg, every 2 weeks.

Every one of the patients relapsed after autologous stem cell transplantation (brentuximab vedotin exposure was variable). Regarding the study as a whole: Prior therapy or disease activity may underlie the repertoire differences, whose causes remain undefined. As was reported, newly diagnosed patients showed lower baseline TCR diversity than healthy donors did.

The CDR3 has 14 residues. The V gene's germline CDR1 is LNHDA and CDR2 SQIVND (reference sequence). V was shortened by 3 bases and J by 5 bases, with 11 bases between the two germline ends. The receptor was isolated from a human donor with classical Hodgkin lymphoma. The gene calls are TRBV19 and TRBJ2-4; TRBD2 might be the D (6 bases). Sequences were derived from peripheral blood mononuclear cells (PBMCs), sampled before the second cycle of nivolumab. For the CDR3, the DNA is TGTGCCAGTAGTATCGGGGGTTTGGAAAACATTCAGTACTTC. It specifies CASSIGGLENIQYF.